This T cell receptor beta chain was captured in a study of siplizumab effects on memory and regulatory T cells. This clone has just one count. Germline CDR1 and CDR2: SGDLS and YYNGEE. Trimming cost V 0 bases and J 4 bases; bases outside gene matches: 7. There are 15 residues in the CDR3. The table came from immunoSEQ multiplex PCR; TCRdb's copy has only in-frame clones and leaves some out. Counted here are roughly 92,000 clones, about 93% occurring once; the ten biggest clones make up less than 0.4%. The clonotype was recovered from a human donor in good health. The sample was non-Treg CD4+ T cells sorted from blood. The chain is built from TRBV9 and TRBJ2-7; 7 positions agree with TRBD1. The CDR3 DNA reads TGTGCCAGCAGCGTAGAGGCCCAACAGGGGTACGAGCAGTACTTC. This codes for CASSVEAQQGYEQYF.